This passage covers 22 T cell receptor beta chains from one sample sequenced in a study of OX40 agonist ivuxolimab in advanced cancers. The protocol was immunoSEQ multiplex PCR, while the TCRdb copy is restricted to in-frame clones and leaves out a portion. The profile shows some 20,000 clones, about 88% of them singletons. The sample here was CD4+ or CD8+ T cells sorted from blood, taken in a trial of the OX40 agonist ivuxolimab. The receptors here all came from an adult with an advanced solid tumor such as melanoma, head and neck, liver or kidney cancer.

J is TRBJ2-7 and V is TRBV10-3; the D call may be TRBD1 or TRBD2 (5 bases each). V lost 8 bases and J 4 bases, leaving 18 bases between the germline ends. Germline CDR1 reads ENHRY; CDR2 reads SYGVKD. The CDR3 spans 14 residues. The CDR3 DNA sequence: TGTGCCATCGCGGTGGCAGGGACGACGTACGAGCAGTACTTC. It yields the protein CAIAVAGTTYEQYF.

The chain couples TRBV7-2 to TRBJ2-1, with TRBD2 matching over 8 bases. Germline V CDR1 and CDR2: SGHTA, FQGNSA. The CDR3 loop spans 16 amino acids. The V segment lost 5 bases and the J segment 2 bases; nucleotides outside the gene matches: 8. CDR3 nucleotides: TGTGCCAGCAGCGTACTCGGGAGGGCGGCCTACAATGAGCAGTTCTTC. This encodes CASSVLGRAAYNEQFF. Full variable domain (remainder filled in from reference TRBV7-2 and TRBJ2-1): GAGVSQSPSNKVTEKGKDVELRCDPISGHTALYWYRQSLGQGLEFLIYFQGNSAPDKSGLPSDRFSAERTGGSVSTLTIQRTQQEDSAVYLCASSVLGRAAYNEQFFGPGTRLTVL.

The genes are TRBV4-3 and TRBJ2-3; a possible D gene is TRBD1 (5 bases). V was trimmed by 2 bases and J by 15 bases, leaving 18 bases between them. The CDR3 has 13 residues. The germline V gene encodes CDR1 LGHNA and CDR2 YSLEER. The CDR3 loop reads CASSQSSGQDRYF. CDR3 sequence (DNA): TGCGCCAGCAGCCAAAGTTCAGGGCAAGATCGCTATTTT.

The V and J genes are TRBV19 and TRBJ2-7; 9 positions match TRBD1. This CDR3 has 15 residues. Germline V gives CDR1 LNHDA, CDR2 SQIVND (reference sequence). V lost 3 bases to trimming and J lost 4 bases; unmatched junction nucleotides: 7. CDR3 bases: TGTGCCAGTAGTATTTCGCCGGGACAGGGATACGAGCAGTACTTC. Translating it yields CASSISPGQGYEQYF.

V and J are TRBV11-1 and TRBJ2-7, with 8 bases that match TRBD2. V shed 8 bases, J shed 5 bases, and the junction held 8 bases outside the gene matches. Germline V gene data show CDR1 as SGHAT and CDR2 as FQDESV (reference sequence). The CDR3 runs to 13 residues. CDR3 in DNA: TGTGCCAGCGGCATAGCGGGACTCGACGAGCAGTACTTC. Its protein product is CASGIAGLDEQYF.

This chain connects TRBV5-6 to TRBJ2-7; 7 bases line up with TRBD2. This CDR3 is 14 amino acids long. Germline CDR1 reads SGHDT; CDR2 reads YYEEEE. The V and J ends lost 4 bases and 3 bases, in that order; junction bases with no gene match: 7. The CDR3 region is CASSRRGRDYEQYF. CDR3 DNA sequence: TGTGCCAGCAGCCGACGAGGGAGGGACTACGAGCAGTACTTC.

CDR3 protein: CAWSVMSEKLFF. CDR3 nucleotide sequence: TGTGCCTGGAGTGTAATGTCTGAAAAACTGTTTTTT. The V call is TRBV30, the J call TRBJ1-4; D unclear. Looked up from germline, CDR1 is GTSNPN and CDR2 is SVGIG (reference sequence). The V and J ends lost 0 bases and 7 bases respectively, with 6 bases between them. The length of the CDR3 is 12 residues.

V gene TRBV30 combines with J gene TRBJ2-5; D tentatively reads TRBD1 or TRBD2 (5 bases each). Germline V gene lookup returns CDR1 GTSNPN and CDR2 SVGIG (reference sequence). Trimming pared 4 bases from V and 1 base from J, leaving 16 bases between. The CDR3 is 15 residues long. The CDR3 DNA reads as TGTGCCTGGACCCAAAGTGGGGGAATCCAAGAGACCCAGTACTTC. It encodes CAWTQSGGIQETQYF.

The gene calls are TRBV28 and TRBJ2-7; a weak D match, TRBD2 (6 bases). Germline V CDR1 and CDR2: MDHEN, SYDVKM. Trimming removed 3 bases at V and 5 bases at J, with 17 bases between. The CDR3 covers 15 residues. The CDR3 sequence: CASSFLAGLVDEQYF. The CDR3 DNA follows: TGTGCCAGCAGTTTCCTCGCGGGACTTGTAGACGAGCAGTACTTC.

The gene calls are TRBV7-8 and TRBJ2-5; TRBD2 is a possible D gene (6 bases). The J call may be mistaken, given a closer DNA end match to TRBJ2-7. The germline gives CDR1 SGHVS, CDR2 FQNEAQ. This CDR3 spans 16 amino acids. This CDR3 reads CASSLAISGSSYEQYF. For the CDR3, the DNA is TGTGCCAGCAGCTTAGCGATTAGCGGTTCCTCCTACGAGCAGTACTTC.

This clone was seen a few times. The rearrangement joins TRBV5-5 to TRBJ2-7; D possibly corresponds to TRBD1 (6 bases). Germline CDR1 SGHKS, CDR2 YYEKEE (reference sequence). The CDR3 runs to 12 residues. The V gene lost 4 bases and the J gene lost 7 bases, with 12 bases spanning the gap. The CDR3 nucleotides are TGTGCCAGCAGCCCACAGGGATGGGAGCAGTACTTC. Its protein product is CASSPQGWEQYF.

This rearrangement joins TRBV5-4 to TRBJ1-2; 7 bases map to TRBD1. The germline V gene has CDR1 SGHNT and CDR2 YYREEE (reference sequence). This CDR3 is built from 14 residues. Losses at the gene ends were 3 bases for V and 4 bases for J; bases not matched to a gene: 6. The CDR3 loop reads CASSWAGGSYGYTF. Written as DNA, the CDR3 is TGTGCCAGCAGCTGGGCAGGGGGAAGCTATGGCTACACCTTC.

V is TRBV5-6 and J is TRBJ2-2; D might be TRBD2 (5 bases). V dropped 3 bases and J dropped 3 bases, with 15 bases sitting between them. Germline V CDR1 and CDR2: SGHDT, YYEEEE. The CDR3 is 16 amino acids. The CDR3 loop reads CASSWLREIDTGELFF. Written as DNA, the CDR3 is TGTGCCAGCAGCTGGCTTCGGGAAATCGACACCGGGGAGCTGTTTTTT.

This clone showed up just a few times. The CDR3 bases are TGTGCCAGCAGTTACTCGGGGGCGGTTTCGGACGAGCAGTACTTC. Its translation: CASSYSGAVSDEQYF. The chain employs TRBV6-5 and TRBJ2-7, with D perhaps matching TRBD1 (6 bases). Trimming took off 0 bases at V and 5 bases at J, with 14 bases between the two ends. CDR1 MNHEY and CDR2 SVGAGI come from the germline V gene. This CDR3 has 15 amino acids.

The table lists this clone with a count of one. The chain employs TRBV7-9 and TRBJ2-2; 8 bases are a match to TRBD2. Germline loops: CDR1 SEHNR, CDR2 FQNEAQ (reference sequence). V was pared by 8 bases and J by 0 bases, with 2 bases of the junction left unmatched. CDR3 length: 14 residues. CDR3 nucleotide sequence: TGTGCCAGCGTAGCGGGACCGAACACCGGGGAGCTGTTTTTT. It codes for CASVAGPNTGELFF.

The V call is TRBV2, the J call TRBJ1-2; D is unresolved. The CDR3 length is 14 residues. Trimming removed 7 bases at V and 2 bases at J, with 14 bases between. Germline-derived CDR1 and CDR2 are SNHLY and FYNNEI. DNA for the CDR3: TGTGCCAGCAAACCGCCGGGAGGAAACTATGGCTACACCTTC. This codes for CASKPPGGNYGYTF.

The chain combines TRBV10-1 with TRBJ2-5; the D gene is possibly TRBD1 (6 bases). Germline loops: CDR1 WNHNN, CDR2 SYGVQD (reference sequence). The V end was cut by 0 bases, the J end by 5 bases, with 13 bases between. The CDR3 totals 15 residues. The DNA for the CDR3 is TGCGCCAGCAGTGAGTCGGCAGGGGCCTTGGAGACCCAGTACTTC. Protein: CASSESAGALETQYF.

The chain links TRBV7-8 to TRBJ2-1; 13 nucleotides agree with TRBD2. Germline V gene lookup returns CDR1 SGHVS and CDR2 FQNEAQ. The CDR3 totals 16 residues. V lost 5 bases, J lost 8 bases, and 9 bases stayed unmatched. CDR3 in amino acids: CASSPGLAGDIHEQFF. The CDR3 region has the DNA TGTGCCAGCAGCCCTGGACTAGCGGGAGACATCCATGAGCAGTTCTTC.

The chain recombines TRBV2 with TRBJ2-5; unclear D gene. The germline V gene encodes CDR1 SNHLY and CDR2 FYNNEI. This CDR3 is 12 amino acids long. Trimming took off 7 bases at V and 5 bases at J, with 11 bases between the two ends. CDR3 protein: CASKSVGETQYF. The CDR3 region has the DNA TGTGCCAGCAAATCAGTCGGGGAGACCCAGTACTTC.

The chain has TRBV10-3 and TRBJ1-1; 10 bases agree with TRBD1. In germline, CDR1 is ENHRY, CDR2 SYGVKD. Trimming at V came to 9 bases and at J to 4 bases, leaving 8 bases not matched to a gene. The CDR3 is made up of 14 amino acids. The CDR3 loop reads CAITGQGMITEAFF. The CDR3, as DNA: TGTGCCATTACGGGACAGGGGATGATCACTGAAGCTTTCTTT.

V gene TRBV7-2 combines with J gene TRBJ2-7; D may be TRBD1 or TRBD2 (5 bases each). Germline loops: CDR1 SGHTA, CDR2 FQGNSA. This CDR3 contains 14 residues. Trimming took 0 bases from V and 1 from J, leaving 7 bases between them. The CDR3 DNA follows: TGTGCCAGCAGCTTAGCGGGACCTTCCTACGAGCAGTACTTC. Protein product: CASSLAGPSYEQYF.

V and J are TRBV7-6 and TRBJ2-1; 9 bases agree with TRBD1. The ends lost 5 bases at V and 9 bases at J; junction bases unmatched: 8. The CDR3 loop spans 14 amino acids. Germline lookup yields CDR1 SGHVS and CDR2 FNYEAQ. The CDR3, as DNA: TGTGCCAGCAGCCAGGACAGGGGAAGGGGTGAGCAGTTCTTC. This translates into CASSQDRGRGEQFF.